The next 2 T cell receptor beta chains were all read from a single sample in a study of T cell repertoires in cytomegalovirus infection. TCRdb passed the reads through MiXCR, listing each CDR3 protein once. The table records approximately 630,000 distinct CDR3 sequences, roughly a quarter of them present only once. Sample: CD8+ T cells from PBMCs. These receptors were taken from a human donor in good health (CMV status not recorded). Some clones in this sample may be carry-over from other donors' samples.

This clonotype was found a few times. The V gene is TRBV28, the J gene TRBJ1-2, with TRBD1 as a possible D gene (5 bases). The CDR3 is 15 amino acids. V lost 6 bases and J lost 2, with 16 bases in between. Germline values: CDR1 MDHEN, CDR2 SYDVKM. The CDR3 nucleotides are TGTGCCAGCAGCAAACCACGGGACGGAAACTATGGCTACACCTTC. The encoded protein is CASSKPRDGNYGYTF.

This clonotype was seen ten or more times. The V and J genes are TRBV7-6 and TRBJ2-1, with 8 bases lining up with TRBD2. V dropped 4 bases and J dropped 8; count of bases not matched to a gene: 13. CDR3 length: 16 residues. From germline, CDR1 is SGHVS and CDR2 FNYEAQ. The CDR3 here is CASSYLGGAISDEQFF. The CDR3 region has the DNA TGTGCCAGCAGCTATCTCGGGGGGGCGATTTCAGATGAGCAGTTCTTC.